The next 32 T cell receptor beta chains were all read from a single sample in a study of cytomegalovirus exposure and HLA in healthy donors. The PCR was carried out with 60 Vbeta primers and 13 Jbeta primers. The table came from immunoSEQ multiplex PCR; TCRdb's copy has only in-frame clones and leaves some out. The table has about 120,000 clones, 9% to 10% seen once. The sequenced sample was PBMCs. The source of these receptors is a man between 25 and 39 years old in good health and CMV-seronegative.

The genes are TRBV2 and TRBJ1-4, with 9 bases identical to TRBD1. Looked up from germline, CDR1 is SNHLY and CDR2 is FYNNEI. With V trimmed by 3 bases and J by 9 bases, 5 bases remained unmatched. The length of the CDR3 is 14 residues. The CDR3 loop reads CASSDGQGHQKLFF. Written as DNA, the CDR3 is TGTGCCAGCAGTGATGGACAGGGGCACCAAAAACTGTTTTTT.

This rearrangement joins TRBV19 to TRBJ2-7; 13 bases agree with TRBD2. After removal of 5 bases from V and 3 bases from J, the junction contained 4 bases not matched to a gene. The CDR3 sequence is 15 residues long. Germline-derived CDR1 and CDR2 are LNHDA and SQIVND (reference sequence). The CDR3 reads CASSSRLAGGYEQYF. CDR3 bases: TGTGCCAGTAGTTCGAGACTAGCGGGAGGCTACGAGCAGTACTTC.

The chain joins TRBV4-3 to TRBJ2-7, with 10 positions matching TRBD1. This CDR3 has 16 amino acids. Losses at the gene ends were 5 bases for V and 2 bases for J; bases not matched to a gene: 9. Germline V lookup: CDR1 LGHNA, CDR2 YSLEER. CDR3 sequence reads: CASSASLGQGAYEQYF. Written as DNA, the CDR3 is TGCGCCAGCAGCGCCTCCCTAGGACAGGGGGCCTACGAGCAGTACTTC.

This clone has more than one count but fewer than ten. The rearrangement joins TRBV19 to TRBJ1-1; the D is unclear. V was cut by 8 bases and J by 7 bases, with 11 bases left in between. Germline-derived CDR1 and CDR2 are LNHDA and SQIVND (reference sequence). The CDR3 totals 11 residues. The CDR3 loop reads CASRVRYEAFF. CDR3 sequence (DNA): TGTGCCAGTCGCGTCCGGTATGAAGCTTTCTTT. The full variable domain, its missing parts supplied by reference TRBV19 and TRBJ1-1, is DGGITQSPKYLFRKEGQNVTLSCEQNLNHDAMYWYRQDPGQGLRLIYYSQIVNDFQKGDIAEGYSVSREKKESFPLTVTSAQKNPTAFYLCASRVRYEAFFGQGTRLTVV.

A few counts support this clone. The chain is built from TRBV27 and TRBJ2-7, with 7 positions matching TRBD1. The CDR3 extends over 14 amino acids. Germline values: CDR1 MNHEY, CDR2 SMNVEV (reference sequence). V trimming: 5 bases; J trimming: 3 bases; junction bases outside the gene matches: 7. CDR3 coding DNA: TGTGCCAGCAGTCTGAAACAGGGGTACTACGAGCAGTACTTC. This encodes CASSLKQGYYEQYF.

This clone showed up just a few times. The rearrangement links TRBV30 to TRBJ2-7, with TRBD2 matching over 8 bases. The V gene's germline CDR1 is GTSNPN and CDR2 SVGIG (reference sequence). With 4 bases clipped from V and 6 bases from J, the junction kept 5 bases outside the gene matches. CDR3 length: 12 residues. The CDR3 sequence: CAWMGLESEQYF. The DNA of the CDR3 is TGTGCCTGGATGGGACTAGAGAGCGAGCAGTACTTC.

The chain employs TRBV5-8 and TRBJ1-3; 7 nucleotides line up with TRBD1. CDR3 length: 15 amino acids. CDR1 is SGHTS, CDR2 YDEGEE, per germline. V was clipped by 3 bases and J by 0 bases; unmatched bases: 3. DNA of the CDR3: TGTGCCAGCAGCTGGGGACAGAGCTCTGGAAACACCATATATTTT. Translation gives CASSWGQSSGNTIYF.

There are a few counts of this clone. V and J are TRBV10-2 and TRBJ2-7; tentatively, D is TRBD1 (5 bases). The CDR3 has 12 amino acids. V was shortened by 6 bases and J by 1 base, with 7 bases between the two germline ends. Per the germline V gene, CDR1 is WSHSY and CDR2 is SAAADI. CDR3 loop: CASRDISYEQYF. In nucleotides, the CDR3 is TGCGCCAGCAGGGACATATCCTACGAGCAGTACTTC.

V and J are TRBV5-1 and TRBJ2-1, with 11 positions matching TRBD2. This CDR3 spans 18 amino acids. The germline CDR1 and CDR2 sequences are SGHRS and YFSETQ. V shed 6 bases, J shed 1 base, and the junction held 12 bases outside the gene matches. The DNA of the CDR3 is TGCGCCAGCACCCCGGGTAGCGGGAGGGCTAGATCCTACAATGAGCAGTTCTTC. This encodes CASTPGSGRARSYNEQFF.

This clone was detected a few times. V usage is TRBV27 and J usage is TRBJ2-5; 7 bases line up with TRBD1. Germline values: CDR1 MNHEY, CDR2 SMNVEV (reference sequence). CDR3 length: 15 residues. V shed 5 bases, J shed 2 bases, and the junction held 8 bases outside the gene matches. CDR3 sequence: CASSNPGQPQETQYF. CDR3 sequence (DNA): TGTGCCAGCAGTAACCCGGGACAGCCACAAGAGACCCAGTACTTC.

Only a few counts were recorded for this clone. The chain is built from TRBV4-3 and TRBJ1-4; D is unresolved. V lost 0 bases and J lost 8, with 10 bases in between. The germline V gene has CDR1 LGHNA and CDR2 YSLEER. This CDR3 is 14 amino acids long. The CDR3 bases are TGCGCCAGCAGCCAAGATTTTCCGGAGGAAAAACTGTTTTTT. This gives the protein CASSQDFPEEKLFF.

This sequence joins TRBV12-5 and TRBJ2-7, with 10 nucleotides matching TRBD2. Unmatched junction bases numbered 10, after V lost 2 bases and J lost 0 bases. Germline V CDR1 and CDR2: LGHNT, FRNRAP. The CDR3 length is 18 residues. This CDR3 reads CASGLIPGTSVFSYEQYF. CDR3 coding DNA: TGTGCTAGTGGTTTGATCCCCGGGACTAGCGTTTTCTCCTACGAGCAGTACTTC. Combining the CDR3 with reference TRBV12-5 and TRBJ2-7 gives the whole variable domain DARVTQTPRHKVTEMGQEVTMRCQPILGHNTVFWYRQTMMQGLELLAYFRNRAPLDDSGMPKDRFSAEMPDATLATLKIQPSEPRDSAVYFCASGLIPGTSVFSYEQYFGPGTRLTVT.

The V gene is TRBV30, the J gene TRBJ1-4, with D tentatively TRBD1 (5 bases). Trimming took 0 bases from V and 7 from J, leaving 15 bases between them. The CDR3 runs 15 residues. CDR1 is GTSNPN and CDR2 is SVGIG in the germline V gene (reference sequence). The CDR3 coding sequence is TGTGCCTGGAGTGTACGGACCGGCGGGGGTGAAAAACTGTTTTTT. This gives the protein CAWSVRTGGGEKLFF.

This chain uses TRBV6-5 with TRBJ1-2; D is unresolved. The CDR3 covers 13 residues. Germline V gene data show CDR1 as MNHEY and CDR2 as SVGAGI. V dropped 5 bases and J dropped 0 bases, with 7 bases sitting between them. The CDR3 DNA reads TGTGCCAGCAGTGAGGCAGCTAACTATGGCTACACCTTC. Protein: CASSEAANYGYTF.

The chain has TRBV15 and TRBJ2-7; D possibly corresponds to TRBD1 (6 bases). CDR1 and CDR2 (germline): LNHNV, YYDKDF (reference sequence). The CDR3 consists of 17 residues. Trimming cost V 0 bases and J 1 base, with 16 bases left between them. The CDR3 nucleotides are TGTGCCACCAGCAGAGATGCTCAGACAGGCGAGTCCTACGAGCAGTACTTC. Its translation is CATSRDAQTGESYEQYF.

There are a few counts of this clone. The chain is built from TRBV2 and TRBJ2-2; D possibly corresponds to TRBD1 (6 bases). This CDR3 spans 14 amino acids. Germline V CDR1 and CDR2: SNHLY, FYNNEI. V lost 10 bases to trimming and J lost 1 base, with 13 bases between them. CDR3 protein: CATVRTENTGELFF. CDR3 nucleotides: TGTGCCACTGTCAGGACAGAGAACACCGGGGAGCTGTTTTTT.

The table lists this clone with a few counts. The chain is built from TRBV9 and TRBJ2-3, with D possibly matching TRBD1 (8 bases). This CDR3 comprises 16 residues. Germline values: CDR1 SGDLS, CDR2 YYNGEE. The V and J ends lost 0 bases and 5 bases respectively, with 16 bases between them. The DNA for the CDR3 is TGTGCCAGCAGCGTAGTACAGGGGGGGGCAGGAGATACGCAGTATTTT. As protein: CASSVVQGGAGDTQYF.

This clone was picked up a small number of times. The rearrangement uses TRBV2 and TRBJ1-5; no firm D call. The CDR3 covers 12 residues. Germline CDR1 is SNHLY and CDR2 is FYNNEI. Trimming removed 1 base at V and 7 bases at J, with 5 bases between. The CDR3 region is CASSEGGQPQHF. CDR3 bases: TGTGCCAGCAGTGAAGGAGGGCAGCCCCAGCATTTT.

This clone was observed a handful of times. The V and J genes are TRBV11-2 and TRBJ2-7; 8 bases match TRBD2. The CDR3 totals 15 residues. The germline gives CDR1 SGHAT, CDR2 FQNNGV. Germline trimming cut 7 bases from V and 1 base from J; bases unmatched to any gene: 9. The CDR3 sequence: CASTLTGGLSYEQYF. CDR3 sequence (DNA): TGTGCCAGCACCCTGACGGGGGGGTTGTCCTACGAGCAGTACTTC.

CDR3 sequence reads: CASSRTRGTEAFF. CDR3 DNA sequence: TGTGCCAGCAGCCGTACCAGGGGTACTGAAGCTTTCTTT. The chain links TRBV5-6 to TRBJ1-1, with a possible D match to TRBD1 (6 bases). Germline CDR1 is SGHDT and CDR2 is YYEEEE. The CDR3 covers 13 residues. With 4 bases removed from V and 5 bases from J, the gap between germline ends came to 12 bases.

This clone has just a few counts. The chain uses TRBV2 and TRBJ2-1; TRBD2 is a possible D gene (6 bases). Germline values: CDR1 SNHLY, CDR2 FYNNEI. With 7 bases removed from V and 0 bases from J, the gap between germline ends came to 10 bases. The CDR3 contains 14 residues. CDR3 nucleotide sequence: TGTGCCAGCACTAGCGCCGGCTCCTACAATGAGCAGTTCTTC. Protein: CASTSAGSYNEQFF.

This clone was observed once. In DNA form, the CDR3 reads TGTGCCAGCAGTGAAGAGCAAAGCTACAATGAGCAGTTCTTC. Translated: CASSEEQSYNEQFF. This rearrangement joins TRBV6-1 to TRBJ2-1, with D uncertain. Germline-derived CDR1 and CDR2 are MNHNS and SASEGT. Between the trimmed V and J ends, which lost 1 base and 3 bases, there was a span of 7 bases. The CDR3 runs 14 residues.

V usage is TRBV9 and J usage is TRBJ1-2; 7 positions match TRBD1. In germline, CDR1 is SGDLS, CDR2 YYNGEE. This CDR3 has 16 amino acids. V lost 4 bases to trimming and J lost 0 bases; unmatched junction nucleotides: 9. In nucleotides, the CDR3 is TGTGCCAGCAGCCCCACGGGACAGTTAGCTAACTATGGCTACACCTTC. Residues: CASSPTGQLANYGYTF.

The chain recombines TRBV10-3 with TRBJ1-4; perhaps TRBD1 as D (6 bases). CDR1 and CDR2 (germline): ENHRY, SYGVKD. Trimming removed 3 bases from V and 7 bases from J, with 21 bases in between. This CDR3 has 17 amino acids. CDR3 residues: CAISDSPHGGAGEKLFF. Written as DNA, the CDR3 is TGTGCCATCAGTGATTCCCCCCATGGGGGCGCCGGTGAAAAACTGTTTTTT.

DNA for the CDR3: TGTGCCAGCAGCTTGGTTCAGCAAGAGACCCAGTACTTC. It encodes CASSLVQQETQYF. V is TRBV5-6 and J is TRBJ2-5; D not resolved. The CDR3 covers 13 residues. The V end lost 0 bases, the J end lost 2 bases, and 5 bases lay between the germline ends. Germline CDR1 is SGHDT and CDR2 is YYEEEE.

There are a few counts of this clone. The CDR3 DNA sequence: TGTGCCAACGCACAGAGCTCCTATAATTCACCCCTCCACTTT. Translation: CANAQSSYNSPLHF. The V call is TRBV6-1, the J call TRBJ1-6; no definite D call. The germline V gene has CDR1 MNHNS and CDR2 SASEGT. Trimming removed 10 bases from V and 0 bases from J, with 10 bases in between. The CDR3 is made up of 14 amino acids.

This clone has only a few counts. The same CDR3 can be traced to other DNA sequences in this sample. This chain joins TRBV5-4 and TRBJ2-7; D gene uncertain. Trimming pared 2 bases from V and 4 bases from J, leaving 7 bases between. Germline CDR1 reads SGHNT; CDR2 reads YYREEE (reference sequence). The CDR3 sequence is 12 residues long. The CDR3, as DNA: TGTGCCAGCAGCTTAGAACGGTACGAGCAGTACTTC. This encodes CASSLERYEQYF.

The chain links TRBV4-1 to TRBJ1-4; 11 bases are shared with TRBD1. CDR3 length: 17 residues. J was trimmed by 3 bases and V by 4 bases; bases with no gene match: 7. Germline values: CDR1 MGHRA, CDR2 YSYEKL. The CDR3, as DNA: TGCGCCAGCAGCCCCGGACAGGGGGCCGGTGCTAATGAAAAACTGTTTTTT. It yields the protein CASSPGQGAGANEKLFF.

This clone was found a few times. The chain uses TRBV5-1 and TRBJ2-3, with D possibly matching TRBD1 (6 bases). Trimming took off 4 bases at V and 2 bases at J, with 11 bases between the two ends. CDR1 is SGHRS and CDR2 is YFSETQ in the germline V gene. The CDR3 is 14 amino acids. CDR3 coding DNA: TGCGCCAGCAGCCCAGGGGCAGACACAGATACGCAGTATTTT. Protein: CASSPGADTDTQYF.

The V and J genes are TRBV19 and TRBJ1-5, with a possible D match to TRBD1 (6 bases). The CDR3 is made up of 16 amino acids. The germline V gene has CDR1 LNHDA and CDR2 SQIVND (reference sequence). Trimming stripped 3 bases from V and 0 bases from J, with 12 bases between. The CDR3 DNA is TGTGCCAGTAGTATCCCACAGGGCTATAGCAATCAGCCCCAGCATTTT. This codes for CASSIPQGYSNQPQHF. Full variable domain (rest looked up from reference TRBV19 and TRBJ1-5): DGGITQSPKYLFRKEGQNVTLSCEQNLNHDAMYWYRQDPGQGLRLIYYSQIVNDFQKGDIAEGYSVSREKKESFPLTVTSAQKNPTAFYLCASSIPQGYSNQPQHFGDGTRLSIL.

This clone showed up just a few times. The chain links TRBV9 to TRBJ2-7; 7 bases map to TRBD1. This CDR3 is 14 amino acids long. CDR1 SGDLS and CDR2 YYNGEE come from the germline V gene. V gave up 4 bases and J gave up 4 bases; unmatched junction bases: 8. In DNA, the CDR3 is TGTGCCAGCAGCCTGGCGACAGGGCAATACGAGCAGTACTTC. This sequence encodes CASSLATGQYEQYF.

J is TRBJ1-4 and V is TRBV6-1, with TRBD1 matching over 8 bases. The CDR3 covers 14 residues. The V and J ends lost 6 bases and 9 bases, in that order; junction bases with no gene match: 9. The germline V gene encodes CDR1 MNHNS and CDR2 SASEGT. CDR3 sequence reads: CASREQGGLQKLFF. CDR3 nucleotide sequence: TGTGCCAGCAGGGAACAGGGGGGTTTACAAAAACTGTTTTTT.